There are a few counts of the clone carrying this T cell receptor beta chain. Its specificity is unknown. This specimen belongs to a study of regulatory T cells in long-lasting Graves disease. Construction of TCR beta libraries relied on iRepertoire HTBI primers and on Arm-PCR targeting CDR3 regions. TCRdb re-derived calls from the multiplex PCR reads in MiXCR, one entry per CDR3 protein. The sample shows a few hundred thousand distinct CDR3 sequences, less than 25% of them seen only once. V was pared by 3 bases and J by 7 bases, with 16 bases between. This CDR3 is built from 14 residues. Germline CDR1 is DFQATT and CDR2 is SNEGSKA (reference sequence). The time point is: persistent/refractory GD, antithyroid drugs over 5 years with positive TRAb. RNA from PBMCs was the source of the TCR library. An endocrinology department in Xi'an, China, supplied the patients. Points from the study as a whole: Thyroid tissue was not studied; only peripheral blood was.

The specimen comprised peripheral blood mononuclear cells (PBMCs), sampled when the disease was refractory, from a patient treated with antithyroid drugs. The TCR comes from a female donor with Graves disease. The chain uses TRBV20-1 and TRBJ1-5; D may be TRBD1 (6 bases). CDR3 residues: CSASGSRQAQPQHF. CDR3 DNA sequence: TGCAGTGCTAGTGGATCAAGACAGGCCCAGCCCCAGCATTTT.